The T cell receptor (beta chain) under discussion was sequenced for a study of blood T cell repertoires in COVID-19. Study details: T cells, B-cell-depleted T cells, or PBMCs provided the cDNA or gDNA that served as material.

Authors' methods: Reference gene primer amplification in the assay estimated nucleated cell counts. Measured with immunoSEQ multiplex PCR; TCRdb has only the in-frame clones, and not every one. V, J and clone size reflect that table, while D and trimming were determined from the DNA. The repertoire holds approximately 200,000 clones, with just under 90% as singletons. Germline assignment: CDR1 SGHNT and CDR2 YYREEE (reference sequence). The CDR3 totals 15 residues. V lost 2 bases to trimming and J lost 3 bases, with 12 bases between them. This clonotype was sampled from a man aged 55 to 70 who had recovered from COVID-19. The gene calls are TRBV5-4 and TRBJ2-1; TRBD2 might be the D (5 bases). The sample consisted of peripheral blood. The CDR3 here is CASSFILGSYNEQFF. In DNA form, the CDR3 reads TGTGCCAGCAGCTTCATACTAGGGAGCTACAATGAGCAGTTCTTC.